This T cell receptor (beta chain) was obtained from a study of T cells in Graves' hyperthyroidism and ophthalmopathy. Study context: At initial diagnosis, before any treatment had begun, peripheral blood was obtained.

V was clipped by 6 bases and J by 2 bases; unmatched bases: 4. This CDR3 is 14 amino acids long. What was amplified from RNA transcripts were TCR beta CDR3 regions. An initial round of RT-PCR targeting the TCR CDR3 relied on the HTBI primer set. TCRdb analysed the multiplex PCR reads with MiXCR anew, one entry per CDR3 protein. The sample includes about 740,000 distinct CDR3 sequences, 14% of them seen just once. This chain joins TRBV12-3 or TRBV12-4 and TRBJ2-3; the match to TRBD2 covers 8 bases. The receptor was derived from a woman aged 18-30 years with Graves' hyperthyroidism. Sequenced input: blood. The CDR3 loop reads CASRVAGTTDTQYF. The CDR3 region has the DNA TGTGCCAGCAGGGTAGCGGGGACCACAGATACGCAGTATTTT.